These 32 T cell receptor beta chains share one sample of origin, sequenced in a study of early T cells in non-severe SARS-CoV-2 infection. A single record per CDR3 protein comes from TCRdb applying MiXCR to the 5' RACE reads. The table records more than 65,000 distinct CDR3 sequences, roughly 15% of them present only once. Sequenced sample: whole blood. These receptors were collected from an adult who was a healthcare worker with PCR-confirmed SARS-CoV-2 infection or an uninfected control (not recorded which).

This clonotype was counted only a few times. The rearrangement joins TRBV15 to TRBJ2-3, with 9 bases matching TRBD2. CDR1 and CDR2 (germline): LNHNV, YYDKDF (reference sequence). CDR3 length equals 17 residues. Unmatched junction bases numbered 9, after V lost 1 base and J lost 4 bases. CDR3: CATSRGSLAGPADTQYF. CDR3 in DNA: TGTGCCACCAGCAGAGGGTCCCTAGCGGGGCCCGCAGATACGCAGTATTTT.

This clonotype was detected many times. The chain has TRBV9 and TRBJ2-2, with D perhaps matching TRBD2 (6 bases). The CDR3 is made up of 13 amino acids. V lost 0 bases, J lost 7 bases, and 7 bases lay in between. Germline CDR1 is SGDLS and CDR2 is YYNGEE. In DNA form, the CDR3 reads TGTGCCAGCAGCGTAGGAGCGGGCGGGGAGCTGTTTTTT. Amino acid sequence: CASSVGAGGELFF.

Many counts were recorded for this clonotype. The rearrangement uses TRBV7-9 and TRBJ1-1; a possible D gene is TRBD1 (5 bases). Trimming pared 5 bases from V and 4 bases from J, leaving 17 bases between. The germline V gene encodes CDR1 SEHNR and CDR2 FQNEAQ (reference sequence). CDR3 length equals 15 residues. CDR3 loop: CASSRGGGRVTEAFF. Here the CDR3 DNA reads TGTGCCAGCAGCAGAGGCGGGGGGAGAGTCACTGAAGCTTTCTTT.

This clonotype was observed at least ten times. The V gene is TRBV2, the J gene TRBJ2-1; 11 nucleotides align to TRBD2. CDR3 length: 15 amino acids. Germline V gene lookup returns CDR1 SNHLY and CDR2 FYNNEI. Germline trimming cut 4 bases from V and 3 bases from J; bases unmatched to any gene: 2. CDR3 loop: CASSVAGGYYNEQFF. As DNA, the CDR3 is TGTGCCAGCAGTGTAGCGGGGGGGTACTACAATGAGCAGTTCTTC.

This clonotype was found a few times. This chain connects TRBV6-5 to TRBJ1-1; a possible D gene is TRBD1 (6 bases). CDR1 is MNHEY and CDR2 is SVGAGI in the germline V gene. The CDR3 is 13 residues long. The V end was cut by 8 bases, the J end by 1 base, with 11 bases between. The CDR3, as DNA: TGTGCCAGCGCGGGGGGCTGGAACACTGAAGCTTTCTTT. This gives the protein CASAGGWNTEAFF.

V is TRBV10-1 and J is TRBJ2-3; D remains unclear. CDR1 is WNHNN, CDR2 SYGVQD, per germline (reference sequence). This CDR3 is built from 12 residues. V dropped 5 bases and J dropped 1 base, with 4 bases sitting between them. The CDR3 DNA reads TGCGCCAGCAGTAAAGGCACAGATACGCAGTATTTT. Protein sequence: CASSKGTDTQYF.

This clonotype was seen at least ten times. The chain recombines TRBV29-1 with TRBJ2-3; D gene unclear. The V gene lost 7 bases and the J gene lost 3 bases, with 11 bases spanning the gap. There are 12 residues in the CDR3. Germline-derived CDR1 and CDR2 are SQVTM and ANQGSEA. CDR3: CSADHQTDTQYF. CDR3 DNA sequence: TGCAGCGCCGACCACCAGACAGATACGCAGTATTTT.

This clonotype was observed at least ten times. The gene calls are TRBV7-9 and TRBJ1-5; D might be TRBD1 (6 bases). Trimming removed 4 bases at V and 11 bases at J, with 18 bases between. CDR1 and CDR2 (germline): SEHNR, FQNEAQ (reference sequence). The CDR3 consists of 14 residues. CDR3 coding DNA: TGTGCCAGCAGCTCCACGGGGGCCGGGGGGGCCCAGCATTTT. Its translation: CASSSTGAGGAQHF. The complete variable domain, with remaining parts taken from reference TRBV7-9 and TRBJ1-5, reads DTGVSQNPRHKITKRGQNVTFRCDPISEHNRLYWYRQTLGQGPEFLTYFQNEAQLEKSRLLSDRFSAERPKGSFSTLEIQRTEQGDSAMYLCASSSTGAGGAQHFGDGTRLSIL.

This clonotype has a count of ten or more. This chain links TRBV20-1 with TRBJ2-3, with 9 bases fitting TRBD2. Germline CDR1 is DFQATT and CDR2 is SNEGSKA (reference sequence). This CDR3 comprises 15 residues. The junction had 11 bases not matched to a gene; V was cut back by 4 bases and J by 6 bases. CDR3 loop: CSANRGGVGFDTQYF. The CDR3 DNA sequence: TGCAGTGCTAACCGCGGGGGGGTTGGGTTCGATACGCAGTATTTT.

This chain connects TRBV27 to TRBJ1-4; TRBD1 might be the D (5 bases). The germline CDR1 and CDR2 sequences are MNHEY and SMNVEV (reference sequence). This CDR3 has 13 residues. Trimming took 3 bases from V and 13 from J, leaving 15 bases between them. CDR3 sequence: CASSFREGDGLFF. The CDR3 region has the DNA TGTGCCAGCAGTTTCAGGGAAGGTGATGGACTGTTTTTT.

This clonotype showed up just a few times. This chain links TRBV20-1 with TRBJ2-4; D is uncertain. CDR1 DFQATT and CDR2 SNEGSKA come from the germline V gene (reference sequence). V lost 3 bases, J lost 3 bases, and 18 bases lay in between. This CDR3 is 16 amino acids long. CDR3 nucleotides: TGCAGTGCTAGCCCAACTTCGGGCGCTTACAAAAACATTCAGTACTTC. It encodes CSASPTSGAYKNIQYF.

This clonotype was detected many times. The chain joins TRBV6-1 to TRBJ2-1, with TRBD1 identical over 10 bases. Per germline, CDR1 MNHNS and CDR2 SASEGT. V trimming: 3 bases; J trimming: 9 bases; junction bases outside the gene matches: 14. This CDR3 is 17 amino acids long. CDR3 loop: CASSDPTGTGDGVEQFF. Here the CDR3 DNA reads TGTGCCAGCAGTGACCCCACCGGGACAGGGGATGGGGTTGAGCAGTTCTTC.

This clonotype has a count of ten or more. CDR3 region: CASSGGQPNTDTQYF. The CDR3 DNA follows: TGTGCCAGCTCCGGGGGACAGCCTAACACAGATACGCAGTATTTT. This chain links TRBV18 with TRBJ2-3; TRBD1 is a possible D gene (7 bases). This CDR3 is built from 15 residues. Trimming removed 6 bases at V and 2 bases at J, with 15 bases between. Germline V gives CDR1 KGHSH, CDR2 LQKENI. Variable domain in full (rest from reference TRBV18 and TRBJ2-3): NAGVMQNPRHLVRRRGQEARLRCSPMKGHSHVYWYRQLPEEGLKFMVYLQKENIIDESGMPKERFSAEFPKEGPSILRIQQVVRGDSAAYFCASSGGQPNTDTQYFGPGTRLTVL.

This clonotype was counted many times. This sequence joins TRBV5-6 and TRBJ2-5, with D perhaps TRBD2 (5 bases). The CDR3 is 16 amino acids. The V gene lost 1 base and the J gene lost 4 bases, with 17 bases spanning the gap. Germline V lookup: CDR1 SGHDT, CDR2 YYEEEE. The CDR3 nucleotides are TGTGCCAGCAGCTTGTTACCGTGGGCAGGACTAGAGACCCAGTACTTC. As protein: CASSLLPWAGLETQYF.

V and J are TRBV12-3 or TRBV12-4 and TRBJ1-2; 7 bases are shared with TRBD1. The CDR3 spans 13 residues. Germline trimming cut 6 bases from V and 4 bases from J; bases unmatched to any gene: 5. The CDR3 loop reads CASSWGQSYGYTF. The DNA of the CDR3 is TGTGCCAGCAGCTGGGGACAGAGCTATGGCTACACCTTC.

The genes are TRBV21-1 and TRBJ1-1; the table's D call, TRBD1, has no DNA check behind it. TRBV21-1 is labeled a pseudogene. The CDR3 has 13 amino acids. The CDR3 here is CASSSKGGAEAFF. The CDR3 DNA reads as TGTGCCAGCAGCTCCAAGGGGGGGGCCGAAGCTTTCTTT.

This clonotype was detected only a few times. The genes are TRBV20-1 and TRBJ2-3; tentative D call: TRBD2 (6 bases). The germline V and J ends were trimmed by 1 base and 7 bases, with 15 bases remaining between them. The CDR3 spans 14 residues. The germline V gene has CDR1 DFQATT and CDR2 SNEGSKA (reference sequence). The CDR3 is CSARGEDARYTQYF. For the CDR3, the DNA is TGCAGTGCTAGAGGGGAGGACGCCCGTTATACGCAGTATTTT.

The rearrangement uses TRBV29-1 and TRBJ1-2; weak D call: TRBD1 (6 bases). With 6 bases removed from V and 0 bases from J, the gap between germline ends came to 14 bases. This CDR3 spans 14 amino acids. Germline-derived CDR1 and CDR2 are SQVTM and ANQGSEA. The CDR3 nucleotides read TGCAGCGTCCCGACAGGACTATCTAACTATGGCTACACCTTC. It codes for CSVPTGLSNYGYTF.

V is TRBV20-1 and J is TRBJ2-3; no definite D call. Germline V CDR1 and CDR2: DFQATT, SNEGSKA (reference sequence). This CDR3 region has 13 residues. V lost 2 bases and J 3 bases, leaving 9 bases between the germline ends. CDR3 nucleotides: TGCAGTGCTAGACGCGCAACGACAGATACGCAGTATTTT. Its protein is CSARRATTDTQYF.

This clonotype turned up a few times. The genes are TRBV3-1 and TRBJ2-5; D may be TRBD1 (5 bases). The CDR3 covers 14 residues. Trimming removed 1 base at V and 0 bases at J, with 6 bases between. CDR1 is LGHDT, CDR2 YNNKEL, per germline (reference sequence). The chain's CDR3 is CASSQGQYQETQYF. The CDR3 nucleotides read TGTGCCAGCAGCCAAGGACAGTACCAAGAGACCCAGTACTTC.

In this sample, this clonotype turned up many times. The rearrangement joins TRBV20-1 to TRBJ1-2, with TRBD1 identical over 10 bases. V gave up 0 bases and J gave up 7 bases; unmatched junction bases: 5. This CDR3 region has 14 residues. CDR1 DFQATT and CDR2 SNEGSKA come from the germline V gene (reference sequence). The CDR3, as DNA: TGCAGTGCTAGAGATCTTGGGACAGGGGTTGGCTACACCTTC. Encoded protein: CSARDLGTGVGYTF.

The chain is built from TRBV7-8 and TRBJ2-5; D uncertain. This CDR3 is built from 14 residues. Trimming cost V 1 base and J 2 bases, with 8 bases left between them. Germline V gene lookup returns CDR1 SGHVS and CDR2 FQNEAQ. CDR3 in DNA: TGTGCCAGCAGCTTAGTGACGGTGCAAGAGACCCAGTACTTC. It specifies CASSLVTVQETQYF.

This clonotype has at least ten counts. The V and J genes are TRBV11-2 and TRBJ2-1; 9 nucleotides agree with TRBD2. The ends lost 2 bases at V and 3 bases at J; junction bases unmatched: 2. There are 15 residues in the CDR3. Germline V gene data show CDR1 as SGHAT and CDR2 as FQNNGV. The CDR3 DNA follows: TGTGCCAGCAGCTTACTAGCGGGGTTCTACAATGAGCAGTTCTTC. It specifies CASSLLAGFYNEQFF.

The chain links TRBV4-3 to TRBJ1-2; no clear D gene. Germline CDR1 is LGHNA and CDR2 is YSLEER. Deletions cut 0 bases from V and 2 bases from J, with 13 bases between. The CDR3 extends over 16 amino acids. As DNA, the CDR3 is TGCGCCAGCAGCCAAGATTGGTATTCGGTCAACTATGGCTACACCTTC. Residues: CASSQDWYSVNYGYTF.

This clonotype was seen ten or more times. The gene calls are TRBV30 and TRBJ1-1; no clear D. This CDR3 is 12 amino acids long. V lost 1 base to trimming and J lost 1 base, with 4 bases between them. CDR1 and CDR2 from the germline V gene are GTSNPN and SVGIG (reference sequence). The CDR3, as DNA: TGTGCCTGGAGTGGGGGGAACACTGAAGCTTTCTTT. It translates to CAWSGGNTEAFF.

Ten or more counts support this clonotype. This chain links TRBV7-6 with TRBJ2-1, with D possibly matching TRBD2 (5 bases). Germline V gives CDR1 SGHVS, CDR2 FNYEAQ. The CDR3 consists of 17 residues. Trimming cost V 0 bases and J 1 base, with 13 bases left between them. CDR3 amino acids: CASSLARSGLSYNEQFF. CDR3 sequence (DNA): TGTGCCAGCAGCTTAGCGCGCTCGGGGTTGTCCTACAATGAGCAGTTCTTC.

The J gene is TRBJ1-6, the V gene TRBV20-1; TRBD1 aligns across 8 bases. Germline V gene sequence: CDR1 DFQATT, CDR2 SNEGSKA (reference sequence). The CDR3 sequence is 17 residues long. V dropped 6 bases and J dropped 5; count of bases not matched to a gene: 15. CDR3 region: CSAPGGQGAGHNSPLHF. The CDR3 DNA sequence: TGCAGTGCCCCGGGGGGCCAGGGGGCCGGTCATAATTCACCCCTCCACTTT.

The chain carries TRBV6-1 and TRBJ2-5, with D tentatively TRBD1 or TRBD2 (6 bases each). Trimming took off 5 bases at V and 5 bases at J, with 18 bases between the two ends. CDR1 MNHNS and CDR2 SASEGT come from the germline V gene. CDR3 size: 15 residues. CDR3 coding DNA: TGTGCCAGCAGTCGGGACATCCCCGCGGGGGAGACCCAGTACTTC. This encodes CASSRDIPAGETQYF.

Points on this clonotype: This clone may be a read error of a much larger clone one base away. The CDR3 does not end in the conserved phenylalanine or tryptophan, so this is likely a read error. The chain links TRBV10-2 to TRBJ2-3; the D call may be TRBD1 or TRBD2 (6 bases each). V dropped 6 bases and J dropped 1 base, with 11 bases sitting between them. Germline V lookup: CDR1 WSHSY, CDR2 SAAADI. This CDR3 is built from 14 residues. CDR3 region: CASRQGLGTDTQYL. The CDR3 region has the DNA TGCGCCAGCAGACAGGGACTGGGCACAGATACGCAGTATTTA.

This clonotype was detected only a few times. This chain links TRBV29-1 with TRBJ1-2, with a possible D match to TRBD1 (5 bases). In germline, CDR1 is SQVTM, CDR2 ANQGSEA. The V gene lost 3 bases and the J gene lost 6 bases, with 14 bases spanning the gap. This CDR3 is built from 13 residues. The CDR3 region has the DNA TGCAGCGTTGAGGTAGTACCAGGGAATGGCTACACCTTC. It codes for CSVEVVPGNGYTF.

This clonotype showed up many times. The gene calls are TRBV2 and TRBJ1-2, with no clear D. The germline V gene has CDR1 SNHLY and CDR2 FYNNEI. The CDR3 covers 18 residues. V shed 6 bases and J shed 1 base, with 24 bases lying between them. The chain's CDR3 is CASRGRGIQIADNYGYTF. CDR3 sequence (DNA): TGTGCCAGCAGGGGGAGAGGGATTCAAATCGCCGATAACTATGGCTACACCTTC.

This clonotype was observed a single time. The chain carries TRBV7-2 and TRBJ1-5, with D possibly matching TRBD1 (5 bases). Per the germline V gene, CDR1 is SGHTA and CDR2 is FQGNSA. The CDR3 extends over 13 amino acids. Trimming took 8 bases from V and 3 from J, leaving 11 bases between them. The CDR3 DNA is TGTGCCAGCGGGGCCAGGGCCAATCAGCCCCAGCATTTT. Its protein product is CASGARANQPQHF.